This is a list of T cell receptor beta chains from one sample in a study of identical twins. Via MiXCR, TCRdb re-called the 5' RACE reads, giving one row per CDR3 protein. Of a few hundred thousand distinct CDR3 sequences listed, about 24% are singletons. A further study also used this sample, focusing on T cells expressing NK-cell markers.

Sample: CD4+ T cells sorted from blood. Receptors originate from a woman between 18 and 30 years old in good health. Each CDR3 is given with its conserved first and last residue. D genes are given only for firm matches. Expanded clones get a size class; other rows say once, few or many, or leave the size out.

V	J	size	D	DNA	CDR3
TRBV6-5	TRBJ2-1	few	TRBD1	TGTGCCAGCAGTTATCTCCGGGACAGGGTATATTTCTTC	CASSYLRDRVYFF
TRBV7-9	TRBJ2-7	few	TRBD2	TGTGCCAGCAGCCCATTGGGTTCGAGCGGGATCTACGAGCAGTACTTC	CASSPLGSSGIYEQYF
TRBV5-1	TRBJ2-3	-	-	TGCGCCAGCAGCTTGATCCGTTCGGGCCAAACCACAGATACGCAGTATTTT	CASSLIRSGQTTDTQYF
TRBV27	TRBJ2-1	few	-	TGTGCCAGCAGTTTGGAACCCTTCACCCACGGCTACAATGAGCAGTTCTTC	CASSLEPFTHGYNEQFF
TRBV6-2/TRBV6-3	TRBJ2-7	few	TRBD1	TGTGCCAGCAGTACTGACAGGGGCTACGAGCAGTACTTC	CASSTDRGYEQYF
TRBV12-3/TRBV12-4	TRBJ1-2	-	TRBD1	TGTGCCAGCAGGCCAAACGACAGGGGCGGCTATGGCTACACCTTC	CASRPNDRGGYGYTF
TRBV27	TRBJ1-2	-	-	TGTGCCAGCAGTTCGGGAGGCTACACCTTC	CASSSGGYTF
TRBV29-1	TRBJ2-7	few	-	TGCAGCGTTTCCCGAGCGGCCGAGCAGTACTTC	CSVSRAAEQYF
TRBV11-3	TRBJ2-4	-	-	TGTGCCAGCAGCTTAGGGAGGGGCTTAGGCAAAAACATTCAGTACTTC	CASSLGRGLGKNIQYF
TRBV7-2	TRBJ2-1	-	-	TGTGCCAGCTCCAGGGTTCATGAGCAGTTCTTC	CASSRVHEQFF
TRBV5-5	TRBJ1-2	-	TRBD1	TGTGCCAGCAGCCATCGACAGGGAGGAGAGCTATATGGCTACACCTTC	CASSHRQGGELYGYTF
TRBV27	TRBJ2-1	-	-	TGTGCCAGCAGTTCAACAGGTCCCCGGGGGCAGTTCTTC	CASSSTGPRGQFF
TRBV7-7	TRBJ2-3	-	TRBD1	TGTGCTAGCAGCTCCGGCGCGGGACAGGGAACAGATACGCAGTATTTT	CASSSGAGQGTDTQYF
TRBV20-1	TRBJ2-3	-	-	TGCAGTGCTTCCCCGGGGGCCCCCAGCTCAGATACGCAGTATTTT	CSASPGAPSSDTQYF
TRBV20-1	TRBJ1-1	-	-	TGCAGTGCTAGAGATAGGACGATCGCTGAAGCTTTCTTT	CSARDRTIAEAFF
TRBV7-2	TRBJ2-1	many	-	TGTGCCAGCAGCCCCTCAGTCAGAGGTGAGCAGTTCTTC	CASSPSVRGEQFF
TRBV20-1	TRBJ2-7	-	-	TGCAGTGCTCGTCAAGGACTCTTGTCTTACGAGCAGTACTTC	CSARQGLLSYEQYF
TRBV12-3/TRBV12-4	TRBJ2-1	-	TRBD2	TGTGCCAGCAGTCTAGCGGGAGTGGTCAATGAGCAGTTCTTC	CASSLAGVVNEQFF
TRBV12-3/TRBV12-4	TRBJ1-1	many	-	TGTGCCAGCAGGGAAAAGTACAAGAGCACTGAAGCTTTCTTT	CASREKYKSTEAFF
TRBV7-6	TRBJ2-5	-	TRBD1	TGTGCCAGCAGCGGCAGCTTTAGACAGGGAACGAAGGAGACCCAGTACTTC	CASSGSFRQGTKETQYF
TRBV30	TRBJ2-2	-	TRBD2	TGTGCCTGGAGCCCCGGGACTAGCGGGAGGACGGGTACCGGGGAGCTGTTTTTT	CAWSPGTSGRTGTGELFF
TRBV6-1	TRBJ2-1	-	TRBD2	TGTGCCAGCGCGGGGGGGGTATACAATGAGCAGTTCTTC	CASAGGVYNEQFF
TRBV2	TRBJ2-7	-	-	TGTGCCAGCAGCGGGGACTTACTCTACGAGCAGTACTTC	CASSGDLLYEQYF
TRBV11-1	TRBJ2-5	once	-	TGTGCCAGCAGCCCCTCCCGGGCAGGGCGAGAGACCCAGTACTTC	CASSPSRAGRETQYF
TRBV12-3/TRBV12-4	TRBJ1-2	-	TRBD1	TGTGCCTGCGGGACAGGTCCCTTTATGGGTGGCTACACCTTC	CACGTGPFMGGYTF
TRBV11-3	TRBJ2-7	once	-	TGTGCCAGCGGGACGGAAGCCTACGAGCAGTACTTC	CASGTEAYEQYF
TRBV11-2	TRBJ1-2	few	-	TGTGCCAGCAGCGGCCTGAGGACGGACAACTATGGCTACACCTTC	CASSGLRTDNYGYTF
TRBV4-2	TRBJ1-1	-	-	TGTGCCAGCAGCCAAGATCGTAAAGGGGGGAACACTGAAGCTTTCTTT	CASSQDRKGGNTEAFF
TRBV5-1	TRBJ1-1	many	TRBD1	TGCGCCAGCAGCCTTACCGGGACAGCCACTGAAGCTTTCTTT	CASSLTGTATEAFF
TRBV12-3/TRBV12-4	TRBJ1-5	few	-	TGTGCCAGCAGTTTGAACCAAGACAGCCAGCAGCCCCAGCATTTT	CASSLNQDSQQPQHF
TRBV4-3	TRBJ2-3	-	-	TGCGCCAGCAGCCGCGGAAGGCTAGCTTCATCAGGCGGGCAGTATTTT	CASSRGRLASSGGQYF
TRBV14	TRBJ2-1	-	TRBD1	TGTGCCAGCAGCCAAGGAGGGGCAGGGGGTTTCTACAATGAGCAGTTCTTC	CASSQGGAGGFYNEQFF
TRBV25-1	TRBJ2-7	few	-	TGTGCCAGCCGCCGCCCGGACTCCTACGAGCAGTACTTC	CASRRPDSYEQYF
TRBV5-1	TRBJ2-5	-	-	TGCGCCAGCAGCTCCGGTCCATCAGAGACCCAGTACTTC	CASSSGPSETQYF
TRBV5-8	TRBJ2-2	-	-	TGTGCCAGCAGCTTGGGTCGCAGGGAGCTGTTTTTT	CASSLGRRELFF
TRBV7-8	TRBJ2-7	-	TRBD1	TGTGCCAGCAGCCTGACCAACAGGGGAACCTACGAGCAGTACTTC	CASSLTNRGTYEQYF
TRBV12-3/TRBV12-4	TRBJ2-5	few	TRBD2	TGTGCCAGCAGTCATGGCCTAGCGGGGGGGGTGGAGACCCAGTACTTC	CASSHGLAGGVETQYF
TRBV4-1	TRBJ2-7	-	-	TGCGCCAGCAGCCAAGACTGGCTGTCCTACGAGCAGTACTTC	CASSQDWLSYEQYF
TRBV18	TRBJ2-5	few	-	TGTGCCAGCTCACCACCGTGGCAGCAAGAGACCCAGTACTTC	CASSPPWQQETQYF
TRBV6-5	TRBJ2-1	-	-	TGTGCCAGCAGTTACTCGCCCGGCGCTTCCAACAATGAGCAGTTCTTC	CASSYSPGASNNEQFF
TRBV5-1	TRBJ1-1	-	-	TGCGCCAGCAGTGTCTCCGGGACGGTAAACACTGAAGCTTTCTTT	CASSVSGTVNTEAFF
TRBV28	TRBJ2-3	-	-	TGTGCCAGCAAGGGGGGGGGCCTGAGAGGTACGCAGTATTTT	CASKGGGLRGTQYF
TRBV5-1	TRBJ2-1	-	TRBD2	TGCGCCAGCAGCTTGGTGGTGGGAGGGCCCAATGAGCAGTTCTTC	CASSLVVGGPNEQFF
TRBV4-1	TRBJ1-2	-	TRBD1	TGCGCCAGCAGCCAAGATGAGGCCAGGGGGGATGGCTACACCTTC	CASSQDEARGDGYTF
TRBV4-2	TRBJ1-5	-	-	TGTGCCAGCAGCCAAGATCCACAGAATCAGCCCCAGCATTTT	CASSQDPQNQPQHF
TRBV5-1	TRBJ2-7	-	TRBD1	TGCGCCAGCAGCTACAGGGGGACTCGATACGAGCAGTACTTC	CASSYRGTRYEQYF
TRBV12-3/TRBV12-4	TRBJ2-6	-	-	TGTGCCAGCAGCCGGGGTGGGGCCAACGTCCTGACTTTC	CASSRGGANVLTF
TRBV7-9	TRBJ2-7	-	TRBD1	TGTGCCAGCAGCGTCAGGGGACAGGGGGTGACGAACGAGCAGTACTTC	CASSVRGQGVTNEQYF
TRBV11-2	TRBJ2-2	many	TRBD2	TGTGCCAGCAGCTTAAGGTTTTTGGCGGGGGGGTCTACGAACACCGGGGAGCTGTTTTTT	CASSLRFLAGGSTNTGELFF
TRBV20-1	TRBJ2-7	few	-	TGCAGTGCGAGGGGGGTGCCCTACGAGCAGTACTTC	CSARGVPYEQYF
TRBV5-1	TRBJ2-7	few	-	TGCGCCAGCAGCTTGACGGCAGATCAAGCCTACGAGCAGTACTTC	CASSLTADQAYEQYF
TRBV7-2	TRBJ2-6	-	-	TGTGCCAGCAGCCCTTCCCCCTCTGGGGCCAACGTCCTGACTTTC	CASSPSPSGANVLTF
TRBV7-9	TRBJ2-7	-	-	TGTGCCAGCAGCTTAGAACAGCTGTCCCACGAGCAGTACTTC	CASSLEQLSHEQYF
TRBV6-1	TRBJ2-1	few	-	TGTGCCAGCAAGACGACGTCCCGATGGGGAGAGCAGTTCTTC	CASKTTSRWGEQFF